This T cell receptor beta chain was profiled in a study of T-cell memory formation after mild COVID-19. Study-level results: Later expanders leaned toward CD4+, whereas clones contracting from day 15 to 85 were balanced CD4/CD8.

Trimming pared 3 bases from V and 0 bases from J, leaving 19 bases between. CDR3 size: 18 residues. CDR1 and CDR2 from the germline V gene are SGHAT and FQNNGV. Of note for this clonotype: The antigen remains undetermined.

TCRdb called the 5' RACE reads again in MiXCR, with one record for every CDR3 protein. Here the sample spans hundreds of thousands of distinct CDR3 sequences, around 27% being singletons. This chain uses TRBV11-2 with TRBJ2-3; unclear D gene. The sample consisted of PBMCs or a T cell subset sorted from them (not recorded which). The sequence was collected from an adult woman who had mild COVID-19 (a few samples of this study predate the infection). Cell type and time point are not known. In DNA, the CDR3 is TGTGCCAGCAGCTTCTCTACCTTAGCACCAGCTAGCACAGATACGCAGTATTTT. Its protein product is CASSFSTLAPASTDTQYF.